A selection of T cell receptor beta chains follows, all from one sample in a study of response to subunit inactivated influenza vaccine. TCRdb ran MiXCR on the RT-PCR reads and lists one entry per CDR3 protein. The data show 800,000 or so distinct CDR3 sequences, roughly 20% seen once. Specimen: PBMCs from blood, collected more than 4 days after vaccination. Receptor source: a man aged 50 to 60 who received an inactivated influenza vaccine. Both conserved end residues are part of each CDR3. The D gene is left open where the match is weak. Size is omitted from some rows. Given values are once, few, many or a class for expanded clones.

D gene,V gene,J gene,clone size,CDR3 protein,CDR3 DNA
.,TRBV6-5,TRBJ1-2,many,CASSYADGAQDGYTF,TGTGCCAGCAGTTACGCAGACGGGGCGCAGGATGGCTACACCTTC
TRBD2,TRBV5-1,TRBJ2-3,.,CASSLGTSRTDTQYF,TGCGCCAGCAGCCTTGGGACTAGCAGAACAGATACGCAGTATTTT
.,TRBV20-1,TRBJ2-3,.,CSAGAGVSTDTQYF,TGCAGTGCTGGGGCAGGGGTTAGCACAGATACGCAGTATTTT
.,TRBV7-3,TRBJ2-7,.,CASSLAGALYEQYF,TGTGCCAGCAGCTTAGCTGGGGCGTTATACGAGCAGTACTTC
.,TRBV6-2/TRBV6-3,TRBJ2-7,.,CASSYSRVREQYF,TGTGCCAGCAGTTACTCGAGGGTGCGGGAGCAGTACTTC
TRBD2,TRBV12-3/TRBV12-4,TRBJ2-4,few,CASRLTSGQKNIQYF,TGTGCCAGCAGATTGACTAGCGGGCAAAAAAACATTCAGTACTTC
TRBD2,TRBV10-3,TRBJ2-7,.,CAATSGGIFYEQYF,TGTGCCGCGACTAGCGGGGGGATCTTCTACGAGCAGTACTTC
TRBD1,TRBV12-3/TRBV12-4,TRBJ1-2,.,CASSGQAQYGYTF,TGTGCCAGCAGTGGACAGGCGCAATATGGCTACACCTTC
.,TRBV11-2,TRBJ2-2,.,CASSLSTWDANTGELFF,TGTGCCAGCAGCTTAAGTACTTGGGATGCGAACACCGGGGAGCTGTTTTTT
TRBD2,TRBV20-1,TRBJ2-1,.,CSARDKRGRGLSPYNEQFF,TGCAGTGCTAGAGATAAACGCGGGAGAGGCCTTAGCCCCTACAATGAGCAGTTCTTC
.,TRBV20-1,TRBJ2-3,many,CSAPPIPGRASTDTQYF,TGCAGTGCCCCCCCGATCCCCGGGCGAGCTAGCACAGATACGCAGTATTTT
TRBD1,TRBV28,TRBJ2-5,.,CASSLWGQVQETQYF,TGTGCCAGCAGTTTATGGGGACAGGTCCAAGAGACCCAGTACTTC
.,TRBV11-2,TRBJ2-7,few,CASSLAVSLEQYF,TGTGCCAGCAGCTTAGCCGTCAGCCTCGAGCAGTACTTC
.,TRBV9,TRBJ2-1,.,CASSVAGATYNEQFF,TGTGCCAGCAGCGTAGCGGGGGCCACCTACAATGAGCAGTTCTTC
TRBD1,TRBV11-2,TRBJ2-2,.,CASSLFSTGAWTGELFF,TGTGCCAGCAGCTTATTCTCTACAGGGGCGTGGACCGGGGAGCTGTTTTTT
TRBD2,TRBV4-3,TRBJ2-7,.,CASSQEPLAGGYEQYF,TGCGCCAGCAGCCAAGAACCACTAGCGGGAGGGTACGAGCAGTACTTC
.,TRBV20-1,TRBJ2-7,few,CSASGGPGKYEQYF,TGCAGTGCTAGTGGGGGACCCGGGAAGTACGAGCAGTACTTC
.,TRBV7-2,TRBJ1-3,few,CASSLRRFSGNTIYF,TGTGCCAGCAGCTTGCGGAGATTCTCTGGAAACACCATATATTTT